The 32 T cell receptor beta chains reported below all come from one sample, sequenced in a study of cytomegalovirus exposure and HLA in healthy donors. The study ran its PCR with 60 Vbeta and 13 Jbeta primers. The assay was immunoSEQ multiplex PCR, and TCRdb's table has in-frame clones only and misses some. The data hold about 140,000 clones, with just over 70% observed a single time. Sequencing was done on a sample of PBMCs. Every receptor here comes from a woman aged 25 to 39 in good health and CMV-seronegative.

V is TRBV2 and J is TRBJ1-2, with TRBD1 matching 9 bases. J lost 8 bases, V lost 4 bases, and 8 bases had no gene match. The CDR3 runs to 14 residues. Looked up from germline, CDR1 is SNHLY and CDR2 is FYNNEI. CDR3 protein: CASSGDRVIRGYTF. DNA for the CDR3: TGTGCCAGCAGTGGGGACAGGGTGATTCGGGGCTACACCTTC.

In nucleotides, the CDR3 is TGCGCCAGCAGCCAAGAGGTCAGGGGGAACACTGAAGCTTTCTTT. Translating it yields CASSQEVRGNTEAFF. This chain uses TRBV4-1 with TRBJ1-1, with D perhaps TRBD1 (6 bases). In germline, CDR1 is MGHRA, CDR2 YSYEKL. With 0 bases removed from V and 1 base from J, the gap between germline ends came to 9 bases. CDR3 length equals 15 residues.

The chain is built from TRBV6-5 and TRBJ1-5; possible D gene TRBD1, 5 bases. The CDR3 sequence is 13 residues long. Germline CDR1 MNHEY, CDR2 SVGAGI. Trimming stripped 6 bases from V and 7 bases from J, with 13 bases between. CDR3 in amino acids: CASSREKGQPQHF. CDR3 nucleotide sequence: TGTGCCAGCAGCCGCGAGAAGGGGCAGCCCCAGCATTTT.

This rearrangement joins TRBV2 to TRBJ2-1, with a possible D match to TRBD1 (5 bases). V lost 2 bases and J 7 bases, leaving 12 bases between the germline ends. The germline V gene has CDR1 SNHLY and CDR2 FYNNEI. The CDR3 is 14 amino acids. The CDR3 coding sequence is TGTGCCAGCAGTGAAAGTCTCCCAGGGAATGAGCAGTTCTTC. It translates to CASSESLPGNEQFF.

This chain joins TRBV12-5 and TRBJ2-3; tentative D call: TRBD2 (6 bases). Germline V lookup: CDR1 LGHNT, CDR2 FRNRAP. V was trimmed by 4 bases and J by 0 bases, leaving 20 bases between them. The length of the CDR3 is 18 residues. The DNA of the CDR3 is TGTGCTAGTGGTTGGACGAAGGACGGGGACTCTAGCACAGATACGCAGTATTTT. Protein sequence: CASGWTKDGDSSTDTQYF.

This clone was seen once. The chain couples TRBV5-5 to TRBJ2-2; 8 bases are a match to TRBD1. Germline V lookup: CDR1 SGHKS, CDR2 YYEKEE (reference sequence). The junction had 4 bases not matched to a gene; V was cut back by 0 bases and J by 6 bases. The CDR3 is 15 amino acids. CDR3 in DNA: TGTGCCAGCAGCTTGGCCGGACAGGGTGCCGGGGAGCTGTTTTTT. Translation: CASSLAGQGAGELFF.

This clone was picked up one time. The chain carries TRBV7-2 and TRBJ2-5; 8 nucleotides line up with TRBD2. The V segment lost 5 bases and the J segment 1 base; nucleotides outside the gene matches: 3. The CDR3 is 14 amino acids. The germline V gene has CDR1 SGHTA and CDR2 FQGNSA. CDR3 protein: CASSTTSGQETQYF. CDR3 DNA sequence: TGTGCCAGCAGCACCACTAGCGGCCAAGAGACCCAGTACTTC.

This chain connects TRBV6-6 to TRBJ2-3, with 7 bases that match TRBD1. Germline V CDR1 and CDR2: MNHNY, SVGAGI (reference sequence). The CDR3 is 15 residues long. The trim removed 4 bases at V and 4 bases at J, leaving 8 bases unmatched. The CDR3 DNA sequence: TGTGCCAGCAGTTCAAGGGGGCCCGGGGCAGATACGCAGTATTTT. Translating it yields CASSSRGPGADTQYF.

This clone was observed a few times. The CDR3 loop reads CASSEGLAGNNEQFF. CDR3 nucleotides: TGTGCCAGCAGTGAAGGACTAGCGGGAAACAATGAGCAGTTCTTC. The rearrangement uses TRBV6-1 and TRBJ2-1, with TRBD2 matching 11 bases. CDR3 length: 15 amino acids. Trimming at V came to 1 base and at J to 5 bases, leaving 1 base not matched to a gene. Looked up from germline, CDR1 is MNHNS and CDR2 is SASEGT.

This clone has only a few counts. The gene calls are TRBV2 and TRBJ1-6; 12 nucleotides agree with TRBD1. The CDR3 is 19 residues long. Germline lookup yields CDR1 SNHLY and CDR2 FYNNEI. Trimming removed 8 bases from V and 1 base from J; junction bases left unmatched: 12. CDR3 sequence reads: CASVLGGTGGASYNSPLHF. The CDR3 nucleotides read TGTGCCAGCGTCCTTGGGGGGACAGGGGGCGCGTCCTATAATTCACCCCTCCACTTT.

The J gene is TRBJ1-1, the V gene TRBV14, with D unclear. The CDR3 has 13 residues. CDR1 and CDR2 (germline): SGHDN, FVKESK. V lost 5 bases and J lost 0, with 7 bases in between. CDR3 nucleotides: TGTGCCAGCAGCTCGGGGATGAACACTGAAGCTTTCTTT. Translation: CASSSGMNTEAFF.

The chain recombines TRBV27 with TRBJ2-3, with TRBD1 matching 9 bases. After removal of 3 bases from V and 3 bases from J, the junction contained 13 bases not matched to a gene. Germline V gene sequence: CDR1 MNHEY, CDR2 SMNVEV (reference sequence). There are 18 residues in the CDR3. Here the CDR3 DNA reads TGTGCCAGCAGTTTGGATGGGCGTGGGACAGGGATGACAGATACGCAGTATTTT. Translating gives CASSLDGRGTGMTDTQYF.

This chain joins TRBV7-2 and TRBJ2-7; TRBD2 matches 10 bases. The CDR3 consists of 16 residues. The V and J ends lost 0 bases and 4 bases, in that order; junction bases with no gene match: 6. Germline V gene sequence: CDR1 SGHTA, CDR2 FQGNSA. CDR3 in amino acids: CASSLAGQREGYEQYF. The CDR3 DNA reads TGTGCCAGCAGCTTAGCGGGGCAGCGGGAGGGTTACGAGCAGTACTTC. Drawing the rest from reference TRBV7-2 and TRBJ2-7, the complete variable domain is GAGVSQSPSNKVTEKGKDVELRCDPISGHTALYWYRQSLGQGLEFLIYFQGNSAPDKSGLPSDRFSAERTGGSVSTLTIQRTQQEDSAVYLCASSLAGQREGYEQYFGPGTRLTVT.

CDR3 protein: CASSLGGERGSPLHF. The CDR3 bases are TGTGCCAGCAGCTTGGGCGGGGAAAGAGGTTCACCCCTCCACTTT. The gene calls are TRBV5-4 and TRBJ1-6; D remains ambiguous. V was pared by 0 bases and J by 9 bases, with 13 bases between. Germline-derived CDR1 and CDR2 are SGHNT and YYREEE (reference sequence). There are 15 residues in the CDR3.

The rearrangement joins TRBV11-2 to TRBJ1-4, with 7 bases fitting TRBD1. The ends lost 5 bases at V and 4 bases at J; junction bases unmatched: 4. Looked up from germline, CDR1 is SGHAT and CDR2 is FQNNGV. CDR3 length equals 14 residues. CDR3 DNA: TGTGCCAGCAGCCAAAGACAGGGTAATGAAAAACTGTTTTTT. This gives the protein CASSQRQGNEKLFF.

As concerns this clone: The germline gene is not matched at one end of the junction; a read error may be the cause. The chain employs TRBV6-1 and TRBJ2-5; TRBD2 is a possible D gene (5 bases). CDR3 size: 15 residues. The V gene's germline CDR1 is MNHNS and CDR2 SASEGT. In nucleotides, the CDR3 is TGTGCCAGCAGTGCCAGTCCGGACTCCCAAGAGACCCGGTACTTC. As protein: CASSASPDSQETRYF.

This sequence joins TRBV27 and TRBJ1-5; perhaps TRBD1 as D (5 bases). There are 15 residues in the CDR3. V was shortened by 2 bases and J by 2 bases, with 10 bases between the two germline ends. Per germline, CDR1 MNHEY and CDR2 SMNVEV (reference sequence). This CDR3 is CASSLRTGGNQPQHF. The DNA for the CDR3 is TGTGCCAGCAGTTTAAGAACAGGAGGCAATCAGCCCCAGCATTTT.

V is TRBV5-4 and J is TRBJ2-5; D is unclear. V lost 1 base and J 2 bases, leaving 12 bases between the germline ends. This CDR3 contains 15 residues. CDR1 and CDR2 from the germline V gene are SGHNT and YYREEE (reference sequence). The CDR3 reads CASSLSGPLQETQYF. The CDR3 bases are TGTGCCAGCAGCTTGTCTGGCCCCCTGCAAGAGACCCAGTACTTC.

V and J are TRBV27 and TRBJ2-6; 9 bases match TRBD1. Trimming at V came to 6 bases and at J to 4 bases, leaving 4 bases not matched to a gene. CDR3 length: 15 amino acids. Germline V gives CDR1 MNHEY, CDR2 SMNVEV (reference sequence). As DNA, the CDR3 is TGTGCCAGCAGCTACAGGGGGCGAGGGGCCAACGTCCTGACTTTC. Its translation: CASSYRGRGANVLTF.

The chain carries TRBV28 and TRBJ1-3; no clear D. V lost 1 base and J 0 bases, leaving 10 bases between the germline ends. Germline CDR1 is MDHEN and CDR2 is SYDVKM. The CDR3 length is 16 residues. The CDR3 is CASSLFQFLSGNTIYF. The CDR3 region has the DNA TGTGCCAGCAGTTTATTTCAGTTCCTCTCTGGAAACACCATATATTTT.

This clone was observed once. V is TRBV7-9 and J is TRBJ1-2; 9 bases match TRBD1. CDR1 and CDR2 from the germline V gene are SEHNR and FQNEAQ (reference sequence). The CDR3 covers 15 residues. J lost 4 bases, V lost 5 bases, and 8 bases had no gene match. The CDR3 region is CASSLDRGRVYGYTF. In nucleotides, the CDR3 is TGTGCCAGCAGCCTGGACAGGGGACGGGTCTATGGCTACACCTTC.

This clone occurred a few times. V is TRBV28 and J is TRBJ1-2; D uncertain. V lost 6 bases and J 6 bases, leaving 14 bases between the germline ends. There are 13 residues in the CDR3. The germline V gene has CDR1 MDHEN and CDR2 SYDVKM. CDR3 sequence (DNA): TGTGCCAGCAGCACTTCGCGTGACAATGGCTACACCTTC. Translating it yields CASSTSRDNGYTF.

The V call is TRBV5-1, the J call TRBJ2-5, with 11 bases aligning to TRBD1. The length of the CDR3 is 16 residues. Germline CDR1 reads SGHRS; CDR2 reads YFSETQ. Trimming removed 2 bases from V and 2 bases from J; junction bases left unmatched: 5. CDR3: CASSFGQGARQETQYF. CDR3 in DNA: TGCGCCAGCAGCTTTGGACAGGGGGCTAGGCAAGAGACCCAGTACTTC.

The chain employs TRBV5-1 and TRBJ2-3; 10 bases are shared with TRBD2. V lost 3 bases to trimming and J lost 5 bases; unmatched junction nucleotides: 6. This CDR3 is 15 amino acids long. Germline assignment: CDR1 SGHRS and CDR2 YFSETQ. The CDR3 protein is CASSYLAGGLDTQYF. CDR3 bases: TGCGCCAGCAGCTATTTAGCGGGAGGCTTAGATACGCAGTATTTT.

This chain connects TRBV5-3 to TRBJ2-5; tentatively, D is TRBD1 (6 bases). TRBV5-3 qualifies as an ORF whose function is uncertain. V lost 10 bases and J lost 2, with 30 bases in between. The CDR3 is 18 amino acids. CDR3 coding DNA: TGTGCCGCCAAAAGGGCCCTAAACTTCCACGGGACACAAGAGACCCAGTACTTC. Translated: CAAKRALNFHGTQETQYF.

The chain carries TRBV5-1 and TRBJ2-5; tentatively, D is TRBD2 (5 bases). The germline gives CDR1 SGHRS, CDR2 YFSETQ. This CDR3 has 15 amino acids. Trimming left V 0 bases short and J 5 bases short, with 14 bases between. The CDR3 sequence is CASSLGVNRGETQYF. The CDR3 DNA reads as TGCGCCAGCAGCTTGGGGGTCAACCGAGGGGAGACCCAGTACTTC.

Only a few counts were recorded for this clone. The chain combines TRBV11-3 with TRBJ2-5; 7 bases agree with TRBD1. Trimming removed 1 base from V and 1 base from J; junction bases left unmatched: 6. Germline V lookup: CDR1 SGHNT, CDR2 YENEEA. The CDR3 has 16 amino acids. The CDR3 spells CASSLGEGQSQETQYF. The CDR3 coding sequence is TGTGCCAGCAGCTTAGGAGAGGGACAGAGCCAAGAGACCCAGTACTTC.

The V and J genes are TRBV14 and TRBJ1-1, with TRBD1 as a possible D gene (5 bases). Germline-derived CDR1 and CDR2 are SGHDN and FVKESK. The length of the CDR3 is 13 residues. The V and J ends lost 1 base and 7 bases respectively, with 10 bases between them. CDR3 protein: CASSQAGIGEAFF. As DNA, the CDR3 is TGTGCCAGCAGCCAAGCAGGGATAGGTGAAGCTTTCTTT.

This sequence joins TRBV5-6 and TRBJ2-7; D gene unclear. Germline CDR1 is SGHDT and CDR2 is YYEEEE. With 1 base removed from V and 4 bases from J, the gap between germline ends came to 15 bases. This CDR3 region has 15 residues. The CDR3 coding sequence is TGTGCCAGCAGCTTGCGCGCAACTACTGGGTACGAGCAGTACTTC. Its protein product is CASSLRATTGYEQYF.

The gene calls are TRBV7-9 and TRBJ1-1; 9 bases fit TRBD1. The CDR3 consists of 14 residues. Trimming at V came to 6 bases and at J to 5 bases, leaving 7 bases not matched to a gene. The germline gives CDR1 SEHNR, CDR2 FQNEAQ (reference sequence). The CDR3 protein is CASSPTGGWTEAFF. The CDR3 bases are TGTGCCAGCAGTCCGACAGGGGGTTGGACTGAAGCTTTCTTT.

This clone has a handful of counts. Other DNA sequences within the sample encode an identical CDR3. The chain carries TRBV2 and TRBJ2-3, with a tentative D call TRBD1 (5 bases). This CDR3 is 12 amino acids long. Trimming took off 2 bases at V and 7 bases at J, with 7 bases between the two ends. Germline V gene sequence: CDR1 SNHLY, CDR2 FYNNEI. The CDR3 region is CASSERGNTQYF. CDR3 sequence (DNA): TGTGCCAGCAGTGAAAGGGGAAATACGCAGTATTTT.

This clone was seen just once. V gene TRBV15 combines with J gene TRBJ2-4; weak D call: TRBD2 (5 bases). This CDR3 comprises 13 residues. CDR1 and CDR2 (germline): LNHNV, YYDKDF (reference sequence). V was shortened by 4 bases and J by 5 bases, with 9 bases between the two germline ends. The CDR3 DNA is TGTGCCACCAGCATCCGAGCGGAAAACATTCAGTACTTC. Translated, it gives CATSIRAENIQYF. The whole variable domain, filled in from reference TRBV15 and TRBJ2-4, reads DAMVIQNPRYQVTQFGKPVTLSCSQTLNHNVMYWYQQKSSQAPKLLFHYYDKDFNNEADTPDNFQSRRPNTSFCFLDIRSPGLGDTAMYLCATSIRAENIQYFGAGTRLSVL.